These T cell receptor beta chains were read from a single sample in a study of OX40 agonist ivuxolimab in advanced cancers. Profiled with immunoSEQ multiplex PCR; TCRdb holds only in-frame clones, not every one. Of roughly 77,000 clones in the sample, approximately 89% were seen once. Source: CD4+ or CD8+ T cells sorted from blood, taken in a trial of the OX40 agonist ivuxolimab. The source of these receptors is an adult with an advanced solid tumor such as melanoma, head and neck, liver or kidney cancer. The CDR3 runs from the conserved cysteine through the conserved F or W. The order of the fields is J gene, clone size, D gene, V gene, CDR3 protein, CDR3 DNA. A D gene is named only where the DNA matches it firmly. Size is omitted from some rows. Given values are once, few, many or a class for expanded clones.

J gene: TRBJ2-7; clone size: -; D gene: -; V gene: TRBV28; CDR3 protein: CASRSSITYEQYF; CDR3 DNA: TGTGCCAGCAGATCGTCCATTACCTACGAGCAGTACTTC
J gene: TRBJ1-6; clone size: -; D gene: -; V gene: TRBV14; CDR3 protein: CASSQRRGDSPLHF; CDR3 DNA: TGTGCCAGCAGCCAACGTCGGGGGGATTCACCCCTCCACTTT
J gene: TRBJ2-1; clone size: -; D gene: -; V gene: TRBV9; CDR3 protein: CASSVEDGGREQFF; CDR3 DNA: TGTGCCAGCAGCGTAGAGGATGGGGGGCGTGAGCAGTTCTTC
J gene: TRBJ2-7; clone size: -; D gene: -; V gene: TRBV7-2; CDR3 protein: CASSLSVGSSYEQYF; CDR3 DNA: TGTGCCAGCAGCTTATCTGTCGGGAGCTCCTACGAGCAGTACTTC
J gene: TRBJ2-4; clone size: once; D gene: -; V gene: TRBV7-2; CDR3 protein: CASSPRTVEDIQYF; CDR3 DNA: TGTGCCAGCAGCCCCCGGACAGTTGAGGACATTCAGTACTTC
J gene: TRBJ2-7; clone size: -; D gene: TRBD2; V gene: TRBV7-3; CDR3 protein: CASSLIAGAGYEQYF; CDR3 DNA: TGTGCCAGCAGCTTAATAGCGGGGGCAGGGTACGAGCAGTACTTC
J gene: TRBJ1-2; clone size: -; D gene: TRBD1; V gene: TRBV18; CDR3 protein: CASSRLGQGTGGYTF; CDR3 DNA: TGTGCCAGCTCACGCCTCGGACAGGGTACGGGAGGCTACACCTTC
J gene: TRBJ2-1; clone size: -; D gene: -; V gene: TRBV7-8; CDR3 protein: CASSAAEYNEQFF; CDR3 DNA: TGTGCCAGCAGCGCCGCTGAGTACAATGAGCAGTTCTTC
J gene: TRBJ1-1; clone size: -; D gene: -; V gene: TRBV28; CDR3 protein: CASSSPRTGTTEAFF; CDR3 DNA: TGTGCCAGCAGTTCCCCTCGCACAGGGACCACCGAAGCTTTCTTT
J gene: TRBJ2-5; clone size: -; D gene: -; V gene: TRBV5-1; CDR3 protein: CASSLAARATETQYF; CDR3 DNA: TGCGCCAGCAGCTTGGCAGCCAGGGCAACCGAGACCCAGTACTTC
J gene: TRBJ2-1; clone size: -; D gene: -; V gene: TRBV27; CDR3 protein: CASSIQLGRYNEQFF; CDR3 DNA: TGTGCCAGCAGTATACAGCTAGGACGGTACAATGAGCAGTTCTTC
J gene: TRBJ2-5; clone size: -; D gene: -; V gene: TRBV11-3; CDR3 protein: CASSPGLVGETQYF; CDR3 DNA: TGTGCCAGCAGCCCCGGCCTGGTCGGGGAGACCCAGTACTTC
J gene: TRBJ1-2; clone size: -; D gene: -; V gene: TRBV6-5; CDR3 protein: CASRTTAYYGYTF; CDR3 DNA: TGTGCCAGCAGGACCACAGCTTACTATGGCTACACCTTC
J gene: TRBJ2-7; clone size: -; D gene: -; V gene: TRBV11-2; CDR3 protein: CASSFELRGHEQYF; CDR3 DNA: TGTGCCAGCAGCTTCGAGTTACGGGGCCACGAGCAGTACTTC
J gene: TRBJ1-2; clone size: -; D gene: TRBD1; V gene: TRBV18; CDR3 protein: CASSPGQGDGYTF; CDR3 DNA: TGTGCCAGCTCACCAGGGCAGGGGGACGGCTACACCTTC
J gene: TRBJ1-5; clone size: -; D gene: -; V gene: TRBV19; CDR3 protein: CASSIGGGPSRHQPQHF; CDR3 DNA: TGTGCCAGTAGTATAGGAGGGGGTCCTTCACGACATCAGCCCCAGCATTTT
J gene: TRBJ2-5; clone size: once; D gene: -; V gene: TRBV7-6; CDR3 protein: CASSPGTASRETQYF; CDR3 DNA: TGTGCCAGCAGCCCAGGGACTGCTTCCCGGGAGACCCAGTACTTC
J gene: TRBJ2-7; clone size: -; D gene: -; V gene: TRBV29-1; CDR3 protein: CSVDGVSYEQYF; CDR3 DNA: TGCAGCGTTGACGGGGTCTCCTACGAGCAGTACTTC
J gene: TRBJ2-1; clone size: once; D gene: -; V gene: TRBV7-7; CDR3 protein: CASSLYGNQNEQFF; CDR3 DNA: TGTGCCAGCAGCTTATACGGGAATCAGAATGAGCAGTTCTTC
J gene: TRBJ2-5; clone size: -; D gene: -; V gene: TRBV6-1; CDR3 protein: CASSEAPGLETQYF; CDR3 DNA: TGTGCCAGCAGTGAAGCTCCTGGGCTCGAGACCCAGTACTTC
J gene: TRBJ1-5; clone size: -; D gene: TRBD1; V gene: TRBV19; CDR3 protein: CASRGQDPWPQHF; CDR3 DNA: TGTGCCAGTAGAGGACAGGACCCTTGGCCCCAGCATTTT
J gene: TRBJ1-3; clone size: -; D gene: TRBD1; V gene: TRBV6-1; CDR3 protein: CASSEFGGRGNTIYF; CDR3 DNA: TGTGCCAGCAGTGAATTTGGTGGCAGGGGGAACACCATATATTTT
J gene: TRBJ1-2; clone size: -; D gene: -; V gene: TRBV10-3; CDR3 protein: CAISESTAYGYTF; CDR3 DNA: TGTGCCATCAGTGAGTCGACAGCCTATGGCTACACCTTC
J gene: TRBJ1-6; clone size: -; D gene: -; V gene: TRBV4-1; CDR3 protein: CASSQDRGAGSPLHF; CDR3 DNA: TGCGCCAGCAGCCAAGATCGCGGGGCTGGGTCACCCCTCCACTTT
J gene: TRBJ1-1; clone size: -; D gene: -; V gene: TRBV4-1; CDR3 protein: CASSHVQGSNGEAFF; CDR3 DNA: TGCGCCAGCAGTCATGTTCAGGGGTCGAACGGGGAAGCTTTCTTT
J gene: TRBJ1-2; clone size: -; D gene: -; V gene: TRBV28; CDR3 protein: CASSLPTGRDGYTF; CDR3 DNA: TGTGCCAGCAGTCTTCCGACAGGAAGGGATGGCTACACCTTC
J gene: TRBJ2-7; clone size: -; D gene: TRBD1; V gene: TRBV7-8; CDR3 protein: CASSLTPRPGQSIRQYF; CDR3 DNA: TGTGCCAGCAGCCTCACCCCTCGACCGGGACAGTCTATTAGGCAGTACTTC
J gene: TRBJ2-7; clone size: -; D gene: TRBD2; V gene: TRBV28; CDR3 protein: CASHGSGGRREQYF; CDR3 DNA: TGTGCCAGCCATGGATCGGGGGGGCGGCGCGAGCAGTACTTC
J gene: TRBJ1-5; clone size: -; D gene: TRBD1; V gene: TRBV6-5; CDR3 protein: CASSPDRNQPQHF; CDR3 DNA: TGTGCCAGCAGTCCGGACAGGAATCAGCCCCAGCATTTT
J gene: TRBJ2-5; clone size: -; D gene: -; V gene: TRBV19; CDR3 protein: CASSIGMETQYF; CDR3 DNA: TGTGCCAGTAGTATTGGAATGGAGACCCAGTACTTC
J gene: TRBJ2-7; clone size: -; D gene: TRBD1; V gene: TRBV6-5; CDR3 protein: CASRRTGDHYEQYF; CDR3 DNA: TGTGCCAGCAGAAGGACAGGGGACCACTACGAGCAGTACTTC
J gene: TRBJ2-1; clone size: -; D gene: -; V gene: TRBV4-1; CDR3 protein: CASSQDWTRLRFF; CDR3 DNA: TGCGCCAGCAGCCAAGACTGGACCCGACTAAGGTTCTTC
J gene: TRBJ2-7; clone size: -; D gene: -; V gene: TRBV6-1; CDR3 protein: CASKADSYEQYF; CDR3 DNA: TGTGCCAGCAAAGCCGACAGCTACGAGCAGTACTTC
J gene: TRBJ1-3; clone size: -; D gene: -; V gene: TRBV9; CDR3 protein: CASSPEYSRNTIYF; CDR3 DNA: TGTGCCAGCAGCCCCGAATACTCCCGAAACACCATATATTTT
J gene: TRBJ1-2; clone size: -; D gene: -; V gene: TRBV4-1; CDR3 protein: CASSQPRRGLQGLYGYTF; CDR3 DNA: TGCGCCAGCAGCCAACCGAGGAGGGGCCTTCAGGGGCTCTATGGCTACACCTTC